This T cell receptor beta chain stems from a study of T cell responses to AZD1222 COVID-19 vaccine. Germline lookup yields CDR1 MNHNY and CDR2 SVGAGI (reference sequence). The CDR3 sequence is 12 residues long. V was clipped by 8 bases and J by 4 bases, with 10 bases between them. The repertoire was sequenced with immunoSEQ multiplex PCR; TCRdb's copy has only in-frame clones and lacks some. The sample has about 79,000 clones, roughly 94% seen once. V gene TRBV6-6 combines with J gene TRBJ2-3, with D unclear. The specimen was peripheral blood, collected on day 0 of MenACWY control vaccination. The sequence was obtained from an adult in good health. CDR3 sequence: CASRGRADTQYF. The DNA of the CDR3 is TGTGCCAGCCGAGGTCGGGCAGATACGCAGTATTTT.